These T cell receptor beta chains were read from a single sample in a study of yellow fever vaccine responses in identical twins. A single record per CDR3 protein comes from TCRdb applying MiXCR to the RT-PCR reads. The sample includes 14,000 or so distinct CDR3 sequences, approximately 84% of them seen just once. Sample: T cells from blood (PBMCs), unsorted or a sorted subset (not recorded which), taken before or after yellow fever vaccination (not recorded which). These receptors were taken from a woman aged 18-30 years who received the yellow fever vaccine. Both conserved end residues are trimmed from each CDR3.

v_gene,CDR3aa
TRBV11-1,ASSPAGGGSETQY
TRBV2,ASSAQGGNYGYT
TRBV6-1,ASRTHAVPRGDEQF
TRBV28,ASRSTGGRSYEQY
TRBV29-1,SAGGAEQF
TRBV11-3,ASSSRPSSGRYEQY
TRBV20-1,SAPPPQHGNIQY
TRBV12-3/TRBV12-4,ASSSKQLNSPLH
TRBV19,ASSIFGQETQY
TRBV4-2,ASSQDGGLAYNEQF
TRBV28,ASNRVGQAYEQY
TRBV11-1,ASSSQGERNTEAF
TRBV2,ASSQLESGEQY
TRBV11-2,ASTEDRGNSPLH
TRBV18,ASSPQGQNTEAF
TRBV20-1,SASPGQTYEQY